The clone carrying this T cell receptor beta chain was counted ten times or more. The antigen is not known. TCRdb re-derived calls from the 5' RACE reads in MiXCR, one entry per CDR3 protein. The sample lists some 130,000 distinct CDR3 sequences, approximately 10% occurring once. The sample comes from a study of CD8 T cells in ankylosing spondylitis. Study-wide results and caveats: Apparently characteristic of ankylosing spondylitis blood was a TCR beta motif (about 8 highly homologous variants). The disease-linked clones had a CD8+ phenotype and low blood frequencies.

Germline assignment: CDR1 SQVTM and CDR2 ANQGSEA. This CDR3 spans 11 amino acids. The germline V and J ends were trimmed by 6 bases and 4 bases, with 7 bases remaining between them. The genes are TRBV29-1 and TRBJ2-1, with D unresolved. Specimen: blood, either unsorted or a sorted T cell fraction (not recorded which). The receptor was isolated from a male donor with ankylosing spondylitis or in good health (not recorded which). CDR3 in amino acids: CSVAVYNEQFF. Here the CDR3 DNA reads TGCAGCGTGGCGGTATACAATGAGCAGTTCTTC.